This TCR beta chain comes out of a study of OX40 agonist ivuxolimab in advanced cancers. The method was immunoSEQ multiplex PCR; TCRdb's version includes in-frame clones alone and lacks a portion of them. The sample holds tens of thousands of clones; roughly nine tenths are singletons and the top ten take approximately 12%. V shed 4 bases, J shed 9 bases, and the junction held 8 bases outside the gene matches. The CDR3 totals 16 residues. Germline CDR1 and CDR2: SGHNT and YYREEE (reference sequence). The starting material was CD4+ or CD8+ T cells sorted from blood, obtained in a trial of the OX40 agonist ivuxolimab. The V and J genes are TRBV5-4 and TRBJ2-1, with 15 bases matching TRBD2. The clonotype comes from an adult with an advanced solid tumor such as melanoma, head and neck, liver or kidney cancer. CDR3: CASSDGTSGRQGEQFF. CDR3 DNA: TGTGCCAGCAGCGACGGGACTAGCGGGAGGCAGGGTGAGCAGTTCTTC.